One and the same sample provided the 22 T cell receptor beta chains below, sequenced in a study of blood T cell repertoires in COVID-19. Clones were sequenced by immunoSEQ multiplex PCR, and TCRdb holds only the in-frame ones, with some missing. The profile shows 200,000 to 250,000 clones, roughly 80% of them singletons. Sequencing input: PBMCs or T cells enriched from blood (not recorded which). Every receptor here comes from a woman aged 40-49 years with acute COVID-19.

The gene calls are TRBV10-1 and TRBJ2-7; 10 bases match TRBD2. The CDR3 is 14 amino acids. J gave up 2 bases and V 8 bases, and 6 bases lay outside the gene matches. CDR1 and CDR2 from the germline V gene are WNHNN and SYGVQD (reference sequence). The CDR3 is CASASGTSAYEQYF. The CDR3 bases are TGCGCCAGCGCCTCCGGGACTAGCGCCTACGAGCAGTACTTC.

The J gene is TRBJ1-6, the V gene TRBV19; possible D gene TRBD1, 5 bases. CDR3 size: 11 residues. Trimming cost V 9 bases and J 5 bases, with 5 bases left between them. The germline gives CDR1 LNHDA, CDR2 SQIVND (reference sequence). CDR3 sequence reads: CARQDNSPLHF. The CDR3, as DNA: TGTGCCAGACAGGATAATTCACCCCTCCACTTT.

The chain couples TRBV14 to TRBJ2-5; a possible D gene is TRBD2 (5 bases). The germline CDR1 and CDR2 sequences are SGHDN and FVKESK. V shed 1 base and J shed 5 bases, with 8 bases lying between them. The CDR3 extends over 13 amino acids. CDR3 nucleotide sequence: TGTGCCAGCAGCCAAGGGACGGGGGAGACCCAGTACTTC. It translates to CASSQGTGETQYF.

CDR3 sequence (DNA): TGTGCCAGCAGCCAATGGCCTCCAGGGGGCCATCGGGGGCCCCAGCATTTT. Its protein product is CASSQWPPGGHRGPQHF. The chain uses TRBV14 and TRBJ1-5; TRBD1 matches at 8 bases. V was clipped by 2 bases and J by 9 bases; unmatched bases: 15. Germline assignment: CDR1 SGHDN and CDR2 FVKESK. The CDR3 sequence is 17 residues long.

This clone showed up just a few times. This chain links TRBV4-2 with TRBJ1-6; TRBD1 aligns across 7 bases. In germline, CDR1 is LGHNA, CDR2 YNFKEQ. Unmatched junction bases numbered 6, after V lost 0 bases and J lost 7 bases. This CDR3 comprises 16 residues. For the CDR3, the DNA is TGTGCCAGCAGCCAAGAACTGACAGGGCAGAATTCACCCCTCCACTTT. It specifies CASSQELTGQNSPLHF.

This chain links TRBV29-1 with TRBJ2-7, with 7 bases that match TRBD1. Germline V lookup: CDR1 SQVTM, CDR2 ANQGSEA. V gave up 6 bases and J gave up 6 bases; unmatched junction bases: 8. The CDR3 length is 12 residues. CDR3 residues: CSVEKTGPEQYF. The CDR3, as DNA: TGCAGCGTCGAAAAGACAGGGCCCGAGCAGTACTTC.

This rearrangement joins TRBV29-1 to TRBJ1-2; the D gene is possibly TRBD1 (5 bases). The germline V gene encodes CDR1 SQVTM and CDR2 ANQGSEA. This CDR3 spans 12 amino acids. Between the trimmed V and J ends, which lost 4 bases and 6 bases, there was a span of 12 bases. The CDR3 coding sequence is TGCAGCGTTGTAGAGGGGCGAAATGGCTACACCTTC. It codes for CSVVEGRNGYTF.

J is TRBJ2-1 and V is TRBV9; 9 positions agree with TRBD1. Germline CDR1 and CDR2: SGDLS and YYNGEE. V was clipped by 3 bases and J by 5 bases; unmatched bases: 3. The CDR3 has 14 residues. CDR3 sequence reads: CASSDRDRDNEQFF. The CDR3 bases are TGTGCCAGCAGCGACCGGGACAGGGACAATGAGCAGTTCTTC.

The chain is built from TRBV23-1 and TRBJ1-1; D gene ambiguous. TRBV23-1 falls under the ORF class, with uncertain function. Trimming removed 5 bases from V and 5 bases from J, with 15 bases in between. This CDR3 has 14 residues. The CDR3 region has the DNA TGCGCCAGCAGTTTTTGGGCGCCGGTAACTGAAGCTTTCTTT. Amino acid sequence: CASSFWAPVTEAFF.

The V and J genes are TRBV19 and TRBJ2-1; D unclear. Germline CDR1 reads LNHDA; CDR2 reads SQIVND (reference sequence). V lost 0 bases to trimming and J lost 4 bases, with 7 bases between them. The length of the CDR3 is 14 residues. CDR3 region: CASSIDPEYNEQFF. Written as DNA, the CDR3 is TGTGCCAGTAGTATAGACCCAGAATACAATGAGCAGTTCTTC.

The chain links TRBV5-6 to TRBJ1-2; 7 nucleotides align to TRBD1. CDR3 length equals 15 residues. Per the germline V gene, CDR1 is SGHDT and CDR2 is YYEEEE. The junction had 10 bases not matched to a gene; V was cut back by 0 bases and J by 8 bases. The CDR3: CASSLEWTGLRGYTF. The CDR3 DNA is TGTGCCAGCAGCTTGGAATGGACAGGCTTGAGAGGCTACACCTTC.

This chain connects TRBV19 to TRBJ1-1; D not certain. The CDR3 contains 14 residues. Germline CDR1 LNHDA, CDR2 SQIVND (reference sequence). The V end lost 6 bases, the J end lost 3 bases, and 14 bases lay between the germline ends. The CDR3 nucleotides read TGTGCCAGTAGCAATTTTCTTTCGGACACTGAAGCTTTCTTT. This sequence encodes CASSNFLSDTEAFF.

The chain combines TRBV7-2 with TRBJ1-2; 9 nucleotides line up with TRBD1. J gave up 2 bases and V 1 base, and 2 bases lay outside the gene matches. CDR1 SGHTA and CDR2 FQGNSA come from the germline V gene. The CDR3 runs to 15 residues. CDR3 in amino acids: CASSLGTGANYGYTF. The CDR3 nucleotides are TGTGCCAGCAGCTTAGGGACAGGGGCAAACTATGGCTACACCTTC.

The table lists this clone with a few counts. The V gene is TRBV7-2, the J gene TRBJ1-3; D remains ambiguous. Germline CDR1 SGHTA, CDR2 FQGNSA. V lost 3 bases and J lost 0, with 6 bases in between. This CDR3 spans 14 amino acids. DNA for the CDR3: TGTGCCAGCAGCTTGTATCCCTCTGGAAACACCATATATTTT. Translated: CASSLYPSGNTIYF.

This rearrangement joins TRBV5-1 to TRBJ1-2; 7 nucleotides match TRBD1. CDR1 SGHRS and CDR2 YFSETQ come from the germline V gene. The CDR3 totals 15 residues. J gave up 4 bases and V 4 bases, and 10 bases lay outside the gene matches. The CDR3 sequence is CASSEGTAWGYGYTF. The CDR3, as DNA: TGCGCCAGCAGCGAAGGGACAGCCTGGGGCTATGGCTACACCTTC.

This clone was counted at least ten times. The chain carries TRBV3-1 (or the pseudogene TRBV3-2) and TRBJ2-1, with a weak D call TRBD2 (5 bases). The ends were cut back, 0 bases at V and 4 bases at J, with 13 bases in the middle. This CDR3 contains 16 residues. CDR1 LGHDT and CDR2 YNNKEL come from the germline V gene (reference sequence). The CDR3 DNA reads as TGTGCCAGCAGCCAAGATATAAGCGGTAAATACAATGAGCAGTTCTTC. Protein sequence: CASSQDISGKYNEQFF.

This chain links TRBV7-9 with TRBJ2-3, with D hard to call. The V and J ends lost 5 bases and 4 bases respectively, with 10 bases between them. From germline, CDR1 is SEHNR and CDR2 FQNEAQ (reference sequence). This CDR3 region has 13 residues. The CDR3 region has the DNA TGTGCCAGCAGCCGAAGCACTCCAGATACGCAGTATTTT. Protein: CASSRSTPDTQYF.

This clone has just one count. J is TRBJ2-5 and V is TRBV13; 15 bases line up with TRBD2. In germline, CDR1 is PRHDT, CDR2 FYEKMQ (reference sequence). The junction had 11 bases not matched to a gene; V was cut back by 1 base and J by 5 bases. The CDR3 is 19 amino acids. CDR3 region: CASSLVEGTSGRSLETQYF. DNA for the CDR3: TGTGCCAGCAGCTTAGTCGAGGGGACTAGCGGGAGGAGTCTGGAGACCCAGTACTTC.

Only one count was recorded for this clone. The chain is built from TRBV19 and TRBJ1-6; 8 bases are a match to TRBD1. The length of the CDR3 is 16 residues. The trim removed 4 bases at V and 7 bases at J, leaving 9 bases unmatched. The V gene's germline CDR1 is LNHDA and CDR2 SQIVND (reference sequence). The CDR3 DNA sequence: TGTGCCAGTAGTACCGGCAGGCCAGGGGGCAATTCACCCCTCCACTTT. Its translation: CASSTGRPGGNSPLHF.

The chain joins TRBV27 to TRBJ1-2; D is unresolved. Trimming pared 0 bases from V and 4 bases from J, leaving 15 bases between. This CDR3 spans 16 amino acids. In germline, CDR1 is MNHEY, CDR2 SMNVEV (reference sequence). The CDR3 sequence is CASSLSGRSRIYGYTF. CDR3 coding DNA: TGTGCCAGCAGTTTATCGGGGAGGTCCAGGATCTATGGCTACACCTTC.

This clone was seen only once. The chain combines TRBV6-5 with TRBJ2-3, with unresolved D. V was shortened by 8 bases and J by 2 bases, with 17 bases between the two germline ends. Germline CDR1 MNHEY, CDR2 SVGAGI. The CDR3 has 15 amino acids. The CDR3 is CASCLTGSPTDTQYF. The CDR3 region has the DNA TGTGCCAGCTGCCTAACCGGGTCGCCCACAGATACGCAGTATTTT.

The CDR3 DNA sequence: TGTGCCAGCTCACCATCGGGACAGCCACCCATGAACACTGAAGCTTTCTTT. Translated: CASSPSGQPPMNTEAFF. V usage is TRBV18 and J usage is TRBJ1-1, with TRBD1 matching 7 bases. The CDR3 has 17 residues. Unmatched junction bases numbered 9, after V lost 2 bases and J lost 0 bases. Germline loops: CDR1 KGHSH, CDR2 LQKENI. The full variable domain, its missing parts supplied by reference TRBV18 and TRBJ1-1, is NAGVMQNPRHLVRRRGQEARLRCSPMKGHSHVYWYRQLPEEGLKFMVYLQKENIIDESGMPKERFSAEFPKEGPSILRIQQVVRGDSAAYFCASSPSGQPPMNTEAFFGQGTRLTVV.